This passage covers 16 T cell receptor beta chains from one sample sequenced in a study of blood T cell repertoires in COVID-19. The assay was immunoSEQ multiplex PCR, and TCRdb's table has in-frame clones only and misses some. This sample carries 40,000 or so clones, roughly 85% of them seen once, and the ten largest clones take roughly 13%. Input material: peripheral blood. The receptor source for this set is a human donor in a cohort sampled during active COVID-19.

The V and J genes are TRBV27 and TRBJ1-1; TRBD1 agrees at 7 bases. The CDR3 runs to 11 residues. Germline CDR1 reads MNHEY; CDR2 reads SMNVEV (reference sequence). V lost 5 bases, J lost 10 bases, and 4 bases stayed unmatched. CDR3 protein: CASSIGQVAFF. CDR3 nucleotide sequence: TGTGCCAGCAGTATCGGACAGGTAGCTTTCTTT.

The chain uses TRBV15 and TRBJ1-6; D gene ambiguous. Trimming left V 1 base short and J 10 bases short, with 11 bases between. Germline CDR1 and CDR2: LNHNV and YYDKDF (reference sequence). The CDR3 has 14 residues. This chain's CDR3 is CATSRVAAVSPLHF. The CDR3 region has the DNA TGTGCCACCAGCAGAGTTGCGGCAGTCTCACCCCTCCACTTT.

The chain joins TRBV28 to TRBJ2-7; perhaps TRBD2 as D (5 bases). The germline gives CDR1 MDHEN, CDR2 SYDVKM. Trimming left V 3 bases short and J 5 bases short, with 8 bases between. The CDR3 has 12 amino acids. The chain's CDR3 is CASSFSGNEQYF. DNA of the CDR3: TGTGCCAGCAGTTTTTCGGGGAACGAGCAGTACTTC.

CDR3 DNA: TGTGCCACAGCAGGGGAACGAAACAATGAGCAGTTCTTC. It yields the protein CATAGERNNEQFF. The chain employs TRBV18 and TRBJ2-1; tentative D call: TRBD1 (6 bases). Germline CDR1 KGHSH, CDR2 LQKENI. This CDR3 is built from 13 residues. V lost 10 bases to trimming and J lost 5 bases, with 15 bases between them.

The V gene is TRBV27, the J gene TRBJ1-6, with D possibly matching TRBD1 (6 bases). V lost 5 bases to trimming and J lost 8 bases, with 22 bases between them. Germline V lookup: CDR1 MNHEY, CDR2 SMNVEV (reference sequence). The CDR3 runs to 17 residues. The CDR3, as DNA: TGTGCCAGCAGTGCAGAATGGGGGGGCAGGGGTTATTCACCCCTCCACTTT. This codes for CASSAEWGGRGYSPLHF.

The chain is built from TRBV12-5 and TRBJ2-1; D may be TRBD2 (7 bases). Per the germline V gene, CDR1 is LGHNT and CDR2 is FRNRAP. The CDR3 is made up of 15 amino acids. Trimming took 6 bases from V and 0 from J, leaving 12 bases between them. In DNA form, the CDR3 reads TGTGCTAGTGGCCCGGGGGGCGGCTCCTACAATGAGCAGTTCTTC. This gives the protein CASGPGGGSYNEQFF.

The count of this clone is one. This chain uses TRBV5-1 with TRBJ1-4, with D possibly matching TRBD1 (6 bases). This CDR3 has 14 residues. V lost 5 bases and J lost 1, with 9 bases in between. CDR1 is SGHRS and CDR2 is YFSETQ in the germline V gene. The CDR3 sequence is CASRRGITNEKLFF. CDR3 coding DNA: TGCGCCAGCAGAAGGGGGATAACTAATGAAAAACTGTTTTTT.

V is TRBV7-9 and J is TRBJ1-4; D uncertain. CDR1 is SEHNR and CDR2 is FQNEAQ in the germline V gene (reference sequence). There are 14 residues in the CDR3. Trimming removed 5 bases at V and 8 bases at J, with 15 bases between. The CDR3 protein is CASSAGFIPEKLFF. CDR3 DNA: TGTGCCAGCAGCGCGGGGTTTATCCCGGAAAAACTGTTTTTT.

This clone was counted a single time. This chain links TRBV5-4 with TRBJ2-3; D perhaps matches TRBD2 (6 bases). The length of the CDR3 is 17 residues. CDR1 is SGHNT and CDR2 is YYREEE in the germline V gene (reference sequence). Trimming removed 4 bases from V and 3 bases from J, with 21 bases in between. The CDR3 coding sequence is TGTGCCAGCAGCCGGAGGGTTCGAGGCCGACCAACAGATACGCAGTATTTT. Protein: CASSRRVRGRPTDTQYF.

The chain has TRBV7-2 and TRBJ2-7; D is uncertain. V lost 5 bases to trimming and J lost 2 bases, with 16 bases between them. This CDR3 comprises 15 residues. The V gene's germline CDR1 is SGHTA and CDR2 FQGNSA. CDR3 residues: CASSVGRWAPYEQYF. In DNA, the CDR3 is TGTGCCAGCAGCGTAGGGCGCTGGGCCCCCTACGAGCAGTACTTC.

V usage is TRBV10-2 and J usage is TRBJ1-2; D is perhaps TRBD1 (6 bases). Trimming stripped 4 bases from V and 5 bases from J, with 17 bases between. CDR3 size: 15 residues. CDR1 is WSHSY and CDR2 is SAAADI in the germline V gene. The chain's CDR3 is CASSVNRDTQYGYTF. In DNA form, the CDR3 reads TGCGCCAGCAGTGTCAACCGGGACACCCAGTATGGCTACACCTTC.

The V gene is TRBV14, the J gene TRBJ2-7; TRBD1 aligns across 7 bases. CDR3 length equals 13 residues. CDR1 is SGHDN and CDR2 is FVKESK in the germline V gene. Unmatched junction bases numbered 1, after V lost 2 bases and J lost 3 bases. CDR3 in DNA: TGTGCCAGCAGCCAAAACAGGGGCTACGAGCAGTACTTC. This codes for CASSQNRGYEQYF.

This chain uses TRBV19 with TRBJ2-4; 8 bases map to TRBD2. Germline CDR1 is LNHDA and CDR2 is SQIVND (reference sequence). The CDR3 consists of 17 residues. J gave up 3 bases and V 7 bases, and 14 bases lay outside the gene matches. CDR3 protein: CASMAGGPRFVKNIQYF. In nucleotides, the CDR3 is TGTGCCAGTATGGCGGGGGGCCCGAGGTTTGTCAAAAACATTCAGTACTTC.

The chain uses TRBV7-9 and TRBJ2-6; possibly TRBD1 for D (5 bases). This CDR3 spans 17 amino acids. V lost 5 bases and J lost 1, with 15 bases in between. The germline CDR1 and CDR2 sequences are SEHNR and FQNEAQ (reference sequence). CDR3 protein: CASSPTATSSGANVLTF. CDR3 coding DNA: TGTGCCAGCAGCCCGACAGCTACCTCTTCTGGGGCCAACGTCCTGACTTTC. Using reference TRBV7-9 and TRBJ2-6 for the parts outside the CDR3, the full variable domain is DTGVSQNPRHKITKRGQNVTFRCDPISEHNRLYWYRQTLGQGPEFLTYFQNEAQLEKSRLLSDRFSAERPKGSFSTLEIQRTEQGDSAMYLCASSPTATSSGANVLTFGAGSRLTVL.

This sequence joins TRBV11-3 and TRBJ2-2; D ambiguous. V lost 5 bases and J 1 base, leaving 5 bases between the germline ends. CDR3 length: 13 amino acids. From germline, CDR1 is SGHNT and CDR2 YENEEA. The DNA of the CDR3 is TGTGCCAGCAGCCCAGTGAACACCGGGGAGCTGTTTTTT. This translates into CASSPVNTGELFF.

For this clone: Since a much larger clone is just one base distant, this may be a read error. This rearrangement joins TRBV7-9 to TRBJ2-3, with D uncertain. Germline V lookup: CDR1 SEHNR, CDR2 FQNEAQ (reference sequence). The CDR3 covers 15 residues. The DNA for the CDR3 is TGTACCAGCAGCTCCCGGCAGGTGAGCACAGATACGCAGTATTTT. It is translated as CTSSSRQVSTDTQYF.